Each of the 5 T cell receptor beta chains below was sequenced from the same sample in a study of glioma-infiltrating T cells. Using RNA template, CDR3s of TCR alpha and beta were amplified with iRepertoire arm-PCR. From the multiplex PCR reads, TCRdb called clonotypes with MiXCR, one entry per CDR3 protein. The sample includes about 22,000 distinct CDR3 sequences, about 22% of them seen just once. Material: glioma tissue, nonneoplastic brain tissue, or PBMCs (not recorded which). Receptor source: a human donor with low-grade glioma or glioblastoma, undergoing nonglioma brain surgery, or in good health (not recorded which).

This clonotype was counted ten times or more. This chain links TRBV4-3 with TRBJ2-1, with TRBD2 matching over 9 bases. Germline loops: CDR1 LGHNA, CDR2 YSLEER. J lost 6 bases, V lost 1 base, and 7 bases had no gene match. The CDR3 extends over 16 amino acids. The CDR3 loop reads CASSQGGSGGINEQFF. The CDR3 DNA reads TGCGCCAGCAGCCAAGGGGGTAGCGGGGGCATCAATGAGCAGTTCTTC.

A word on this clonotype: A much larger clone lies one base from this, so it may be a read error. The V and J genes are TRBV28 and TRBJ2-7; possible D gene TRBD2, 5 bases. CDR3 size: 15 residues. The germline V gene encodes CDR1 MDHEN and CDR2 SYDVKM. The CDR3 spells CSSTLGGVPTYEQYF. CDR3 in DNA: TGTTCCAGCACCTTAGGAGGCGTTCCTACATACGAGCAGTACTTC.

This chain links TRBV7-9 with TRBJ2-5; maybe TRBD1 (5 bases). Trimming left V 6 bases short and J 10 bases short, with 12 bases between. Germline V lookup: CDR1 SEHNR, CDR2 FQNEAQ (reference sequence). The CDR3 contains 11 residues. The CDR3 sequence: CASSLTGLQYF. In DNA form, the CDR3 reads TGTGCCAGCAGTTTAACAGGCCTCCAGTACTTC.

In the case of this clonotype: A much larger clonotype is one base distant, so this may be a read error. J is TRBJ2-5 and V is TRBV28; 9 bases line up with TRBD1. This CDR3 contains 15 residues. CDR1 is MDHEN and CDR2 is SYDVKM in the germline V gene. The CDR3 bases are TGTGCCAGCACCCCGGACAGGGGCCGTCAAGAGACCCAGCACTTC. Its translation is CASTPDRGRQETQHF.

Of note for this clonotype: A much larger clone sits a single nucleotide away, making a read error possible. The chain is built from TRBV20-1 and TRBJ1-2; no reliable D call. With 5 bases removed from V and 1 base from J, the gap between germline ends came to 8 bases. This CDR3 spans 12 amino acids. The V gene's germline CDR1 is DFQATT and CDR2 SNEGSKA (reference sequence). The CDR3 sequence is CSAAWGNYGYTF. For the CDR3, the DNA is TGCAGTGCTGCATGGGGTAACTATGGCTACACCTTC.